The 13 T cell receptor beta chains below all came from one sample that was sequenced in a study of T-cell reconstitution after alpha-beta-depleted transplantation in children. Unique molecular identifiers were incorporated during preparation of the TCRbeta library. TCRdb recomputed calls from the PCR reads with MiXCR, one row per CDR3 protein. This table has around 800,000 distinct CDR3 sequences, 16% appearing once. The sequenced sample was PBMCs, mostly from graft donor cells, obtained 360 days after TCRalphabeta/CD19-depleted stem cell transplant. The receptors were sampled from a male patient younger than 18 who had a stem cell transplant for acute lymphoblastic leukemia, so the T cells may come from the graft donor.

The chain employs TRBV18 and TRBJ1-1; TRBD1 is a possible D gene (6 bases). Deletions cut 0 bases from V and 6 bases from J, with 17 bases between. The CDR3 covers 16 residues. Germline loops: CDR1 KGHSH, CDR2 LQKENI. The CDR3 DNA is TGTGCCAGCTCACCACCTGGGAGAGGGGGAGAGGCTGAAGCTTTCTTT. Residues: CASSPPGRGGEAEAFF.

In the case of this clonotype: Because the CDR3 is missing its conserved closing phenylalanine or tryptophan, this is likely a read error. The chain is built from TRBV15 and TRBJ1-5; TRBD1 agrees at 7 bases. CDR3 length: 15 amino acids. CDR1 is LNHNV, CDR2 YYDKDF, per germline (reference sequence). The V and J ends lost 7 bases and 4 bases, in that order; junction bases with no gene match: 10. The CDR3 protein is CATTPGTELNQPQHY. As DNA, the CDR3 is TGTGCCACCACCCCCGGGACAGAGTTGAATCAGCCCCAGCATTAT.

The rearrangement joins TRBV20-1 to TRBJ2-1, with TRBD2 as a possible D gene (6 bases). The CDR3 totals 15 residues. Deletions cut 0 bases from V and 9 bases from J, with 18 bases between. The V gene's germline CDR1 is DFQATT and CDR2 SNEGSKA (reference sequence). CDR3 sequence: CSARDRLAQNTEQFF. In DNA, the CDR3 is TGCAGTGCTAGAGATCGGCTAGCGCAAAATACTGAGCAGTTCTTC.

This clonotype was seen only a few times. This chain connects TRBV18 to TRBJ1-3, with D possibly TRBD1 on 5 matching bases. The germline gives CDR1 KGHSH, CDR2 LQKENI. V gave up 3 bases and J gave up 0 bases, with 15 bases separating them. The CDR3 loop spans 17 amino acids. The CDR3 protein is CASSPPSGGSSGNTIYF. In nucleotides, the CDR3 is TGTGCCAGCTCACCCCCGAGCGGGGGTTCCTCTGGAAACACCATATATTTT.

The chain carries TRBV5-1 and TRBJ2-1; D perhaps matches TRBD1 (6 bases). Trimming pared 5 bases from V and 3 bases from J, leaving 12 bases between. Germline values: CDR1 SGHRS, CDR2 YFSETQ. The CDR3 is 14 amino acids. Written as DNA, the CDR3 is TGCGCCAGCAGGACAGGCGTGGGCTACAATGAGCAGTTCTTC. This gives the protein CASRTGVGYNEQFF.

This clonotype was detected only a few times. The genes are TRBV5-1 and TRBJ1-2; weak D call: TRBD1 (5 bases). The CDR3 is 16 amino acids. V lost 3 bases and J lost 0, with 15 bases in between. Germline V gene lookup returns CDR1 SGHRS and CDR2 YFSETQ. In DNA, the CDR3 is TGCGCCAGCAGCTCCAGGGCCCCCGCTACTAACTATGGCTACACCTTC. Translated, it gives CASSSRAPATNYGYTF.

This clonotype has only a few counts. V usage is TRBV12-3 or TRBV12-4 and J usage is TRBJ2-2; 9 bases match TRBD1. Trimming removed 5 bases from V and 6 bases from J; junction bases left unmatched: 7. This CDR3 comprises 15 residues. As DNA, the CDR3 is TGTGCCAGCAGTACCCCACAGGGGGCGCCCGGGGAGCTGTTTTTT. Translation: CASSTPQGAPGELFF.

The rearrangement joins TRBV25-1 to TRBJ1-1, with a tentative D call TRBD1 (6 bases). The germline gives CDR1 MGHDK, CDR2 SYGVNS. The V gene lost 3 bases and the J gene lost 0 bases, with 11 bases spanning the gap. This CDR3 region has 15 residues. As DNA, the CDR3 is TGTGCCAGCAGTGAGCCCGGGACACTGAACACTGAAGCTTTCTTT. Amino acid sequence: CASSEPGTLNTEAFF.

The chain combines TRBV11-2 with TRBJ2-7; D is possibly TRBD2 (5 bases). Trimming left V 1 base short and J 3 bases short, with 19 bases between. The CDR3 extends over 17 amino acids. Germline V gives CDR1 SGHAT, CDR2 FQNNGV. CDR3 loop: CASSLGRGGVPRYEQYF. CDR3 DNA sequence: TGTGCCAGCAGCTTAGGGCGAGGAGGAGTGCCCCGCTACGAGCAGTACTTC.

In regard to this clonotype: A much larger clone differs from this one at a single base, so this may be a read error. CDR3 sequence reads: CAGSFSATNNYGYTF. DNA of the CDR3: TGTGCCGGCAGTTTCTCGGCGACCAATAACTATGGCTACACCTTC. The chain recombines TRBV12-3 or TRBV12-4 with TRBJ1-2; D remains ambiguous. The CDR3 has 15 amino acids.

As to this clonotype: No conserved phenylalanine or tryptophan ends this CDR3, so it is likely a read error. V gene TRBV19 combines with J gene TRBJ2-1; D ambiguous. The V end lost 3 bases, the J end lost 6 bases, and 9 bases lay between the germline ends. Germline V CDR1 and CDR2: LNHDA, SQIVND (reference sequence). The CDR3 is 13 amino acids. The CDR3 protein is CASSIAKFNEQFS. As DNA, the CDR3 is TGTGCCAGTAGTATCGCCAAATTCAATGAGCAGTTCTCC.

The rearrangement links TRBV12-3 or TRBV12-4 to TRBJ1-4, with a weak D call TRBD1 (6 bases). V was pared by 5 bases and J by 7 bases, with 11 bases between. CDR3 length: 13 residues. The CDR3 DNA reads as TGTGCCAGCAGTATCAGACAGGCTGAAAAACTGTTTTTT. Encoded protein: CASSIRQAEKLFF.

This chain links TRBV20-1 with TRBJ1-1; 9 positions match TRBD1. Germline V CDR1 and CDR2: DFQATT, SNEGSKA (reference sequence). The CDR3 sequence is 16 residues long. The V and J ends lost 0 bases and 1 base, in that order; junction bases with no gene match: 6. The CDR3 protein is CSARDWDRAPNTEAFF. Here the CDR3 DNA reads TGCAGTGCTAGAGATTGGGACAGGGCACCGAACACTGAAGCTTTCTTT.